This TCR beta chain was obtained from a study of Ad26.COV2.S vaccination and SARS-CoV-2 variants. The table came from immunoSEQ multiplex PCR; TCRdb's copy has only in-frame clones and leaves some out. Of approximately 400,000 clones in the sample, about 91% were seen once. Germline CDR1 reads SGHNT; CDR2 reads YYREEE (reference sequence). The CDR3 spans 14 residues. V was clipped by 2 bases and J by 2 bases, with 10 bases between them. This TCR was recovered from a human donor who had recovered from COVID-19. The sample consisted of peripheral blood, taken after recovery from COVID-19. This chain connects TRBV5-4 to TRBJ2-5, with no clear D. Written as DNA, the CDR3 is TGTGCCAGCAGCTTCCACGGACGGCAAGAGACCCAGTACTTC. Its translation is CASSFHGRQETQYF.